Listed here are 24 T cell receptor beta chains from one sample, sequenced in a study of T cell responses to AZD1222 COVID-19 vaccine. Sequencing was performed with immunoSEQ multiplex PCR; in TCRdb, only in-frame clones are kept and a portion is missing. The profile covers approximately 170,000 clones, with about 91% appearing a single time and approximately 4.4% taken by the ten largest. This specimen consisted of peripheral blood, obtained on day 0 of AZD1222 vaccination. Source of these receptors: an adult in good health.

The CDR3 reads CASIPPGRGTDTQYF. DNA for the CDR3: TGTGCCAGCATTCCTCCGGGACGGGGCACAGATACGCAGTATTTT. The chain employs TRBV28 and TRBJ2-3; either TRBD1 or TRBD2 may fit D (5 bases each). CDR3 length equals 15 residues. CDR1 is MDHEN, CDR2 SYDVKM, per germline. Trimming shortened V by 7 bases and J by 1 base, and 15 bases separated the two germline ends. The entire variable domain, with the rest obtained from reference TRBV28 and TRBJ2-3, is as follows: DVKVTQSSRYLVKRTGEKVFLECVQDMDHENMFWYRQDPGLGLRLIYFSYDVKMKEKGDIPEGYSVSREKKERFSLILESASTNQTSMYLCASIPPGRGTDTQYFGPGTRLTVL.

V and J are TRBV19 and TRBJ2-7, with D tentatively TRBD2 (7 bases). Trimming took 3 bases from V and 0 from J, leaving 12 bases between them. This CDR3 contains 15 residues. Germline assignment: CDR1 LNHDA and CDR2 SQIVND (reference sequence). The CDR3 loop reads CASSIERGASYEQYF. The CDR3 DNA follows: TGTGCCAGTAGTATCGAACGGGGGGCCTCCTACGAGCAGTACTTC.

The chain couples TRBV7-3 to TRBJ2-7, with D possibly TRBD1 on 6 matching bases. V was cut by 2 bases and J by 2 bases, with 10 bases left in between. The germline V gene has CDR1 SGHTA and CDR2 FQGTGA. CDR3 length: 14 amino acids. CDR3 region: CASSLGRGPYEQYF. Here the CDR3 DNA reads TGTGCCAGCAGCTTAGGCAGGGGCCCCTACGAGCAGTACTTC.

The rearrangement uses TRBV29-1 and TRBJ2-2; D is uncertain. The germline V and J ends were trimmed by 6 bases and 0 bases, with 8 bases remaining between them. This CDR3 has 13 residues. From germline, CDR1 is SQVTM and CDR2 ANQGSEA. The CDR3 is CSVYGPNTGELFF. CDR3 DNA: TGCAGCGTCTACGGCCCGAACACCGGGGAGCTGTTTTTT.

V and J are TRBV6-2 or TRBV6-3 and TRBJ2-7; TRBD2 matches 8 bases. The CDR3 length is 16 residues. Germline V lookup: CDR1 MNHEY, CDR2 SVGEGT. Trimming at V came to 2 bases and at J to 1 base, leaving 7 bases not matched to a gene. CDR3 amino acids: CASSYQTGGFSYEQYF. In DNA, the CDR3 is TGTGCCAGCAGTTACCAGACGGGAGGGTTTTCCTACGAGCAGTACTTC.

In DNA form, the CDR3 reads TGTGCCAGCAGTTTAGTCTCGAATCAGCCCCAGCATTTT. Its translation: CASSLVSNQPQHF. The rearrangement uses TRBV27 and TRBJ1-5; no clear D. Trimming pared 2 bases from V and 4 bases from J, leaving 6 bases between. The CDR3 is 13 amino acids. In germline, CDR1 is MNHEY, CDR2 SMNVEV (reference sequence).

This sequence joins TRBV7-3 and TRBJ2-2; the D is unclear. Between the trimmed V and J ends, which lost 1 base and 7 bases, there was a span of 4 bases. The CDR3 consists of 12 residues. Germline V CDR1 and CDR2: SGHTA, FQGTGA. For the CDR3, the DNA is TGTGCCAGCAGCTTAATGGGCGGGGAGCTGTTTTTT. Translating gives CASSLMGGELFF.

The chain is built from TRBV7-3 and TRBJ2-7; D might be TRBD2 (5 bases). The V gene's germline CDR1 is SGHTA and CDR2 FQGTGA. Trimming shortened V by 5 bases and J by 4 bases, and 12 bases separated the two germline ends. CDR3 length equals 13 residues. CDR3 in amino acids: CASSAYSGYEQYF. The CDR3 region has the DNA TGTGCCAGCAGCGCTTACTCGGGGTACGAGCAGTACTTC.

The chain uses TRBV5-1 and TRBJ1-2; D may be TRBD1 (6 bases). The germline V gene encodes CDR1 SGHRS and CDR2 YFSETQ. The CDR3 has 15 amino acids. Trimming pared 1 base from V and 2 bases from J, leaving 12 bases between. The DNA of the CDR3 is TGCGCCAGCAGCTTGAGGGCAGGGGTAAACTATGGCTACACCTTC. Residues: CASSLRAGVNYGYTF.

The chain combines TRBV7-9 with TRBJ2-7; unclear D gene. V was trimmed by 3 bases and J by 6 bases, leaving 6 bases between them. CDR1 is SEHNR and CDR2 is FQNEAQ in the germline V gene (reference sequence). This CDR3 is 11 amino acids long. CDR3 DNA: TGTGCCAGCAGCTTTGGTATCGAGCAGTACTTC. Its protein product is CASSFGIEQYF.

This clone has only one observation. The chain links TRBV28 to TRBJ1-1, with D unresolved. The CDR3 runs to 12 residues. CDR1 MDHEN and CDR2 SYDVKM come from the germline V gene. V lost 6 bases, J lost 10 bases, and 15 bases lay in between. The CDR3 coding sequence is TGTGCCAGCAGCCCCTGGGGTCAGTCAGCTTTCTTT. Protein sequence: CASSPWGQSAFF. Full variable domain (missing parts from reference TRBV28 and TRBJ1-1): DVKVTQSSRYLVKRTGEKVFLECVQDMDHENMFWYRQDPGLGLRLIYFSYDVKMKEKGDIPEGYSVSREKKERFSLILESASTNQTSMYLCASSPWGQSAFFGQGTRLTVV.

The chain employs TRBV7-8 and TRBJ2-1; perhaps TRBD2 as D (6 bases). This CDR3 contains 15 residues. Trimming took off 1 base at V and 0 bases at J, with 7 bases between the two ends. Per germline, CDR1 SGHVS and CDR2 FQNEAQ. DNA for the CDR3: TGTGCCAGCAGCTTAGGAGCGGGCTCCTACAATGAGCAGTTCTTC. Translation: CASSLGAGSYNEQFF.

This chain links TRBV7-9 with TRBJ2-1; D is unclear. Germline assignment: CDR1 SEHNR and CDR2 FQNEAQ (reference sequence). CDR3 length: 15 amino acids. V was pared by 5 bases and J by 0 bases, with 11 bases between. CDR3 nucleotide sequence: TGTGCCAGCAGCATCGACTCAAGCTCCTACAATGAGCAGTTCTTC. This translates into CASSIDSSSYNEQFF.

V is TRBV5-4 and J is TRBJ2-1; 8 nucleotides align to TRBD1. CDR3 size: 15 residues. The V gene end was trimmed by 4 bases and the J gene end by 5 bases; junction bases not matched to a gene: 8. From germline, CDR1 is SGHNT and CDR2 YYREEE (reference sequence). This chain's CDR3 is CASSNGGQVNNEQFF. CDR3 nucleotide sequence: TGTGCCAGCAGCAACGGGGGACAGGTCAACAATGAGCAGTTCTTC.

The CDR3 sequence: CASRQGGGPGEQYF. CDR3 DNA sequence: TGTGCCAGCAGACAAGGCGGAGGGCCGGGGGAGCAGTACTTC. V usage is TRBV28 and J usage is TRBJ2-7, with a tentative D call TRBD2 (6 bases). The CDR3 is 14 amino acids. Trimming pared 6 bases from V and 7 bases from J, leaving 19 bases between. Germline V gene sequence: CDR1 MDHEN, CDR2 SYDVKM.

The chain recombines TRBV10-3 with TRBJ2-4, with D unresolved. The CDR3 runs 15 residues. In germline, CDR1 is ENHRY, CDR2 SYGVKD. Trimming cost V 0 bases and J 6 bases, with 12 bases left between them. This CDR3 reads CAISESSASGNIQYF. In DNA, the CDR3 is TGTGCCATCAGTGAGTCATCGGCCTCGGGAAACATTCAGTACTTC.

This clone was counted a few times. V usage is TRBV11-1 and J usage is TRBJ1-1; perhaps TRBD1 as D (5 bases). V lost 1 base and J lost 4, with 16 bases in between. Germline CDR1 reads SGHAT; CDR2 reads FQDESV (reference sequence). The CDR3 is made up of 16 amino acids. CDR3 nucleotides: TGTGCCAGCAGCTTAGGCCCTGTTCGGGACGGCACTGAAGCTTTCTTT. This codes for CASSLGPVRDGTEAFF.

The chain is built from TRBV6-2 or TRBV6-3 and TRBJ1-5; possible D gene TRBD1, 5 bases. The CDR3 extends over 15 amino acids. V lost 2 bases, J lost 2 bases, and 10 bases lay in between. Germline values: CDR1 MNHEY, CDR2 SVGEGT. The CDR3 region is CASSYASGGNQPQHF. The DNA of the CDR3 is TGTGCCAGCAGTTACGCCTCGGGGGGCAATCAGCCCCAGCATTTT.

V usage is TRBV13 and J usage is TRBJ1-6; D is unresolved. From germline, CDR1 is PRHDT and CDR2 FYEKMQ (reference sequence). Trimming stripped 4 bases from V and 0 bases from J, with 10 bases between. The CDR3 is 16 amino acids. This chain's CDR3 is CASSSVGSSYNSPLHF. CDR3 in DNA: TGTGCCAGCAGCTCCGTCGGGAGCTCCTATAATTCACCCCTCCACTTT.

This clone was picked up one time. The gene calls are TRBV19 and TRBJ1-6; D is unresolved. Germline CDR1 is LNHDA and CDR2 is SQIVND (reference sequence). The CDR3 has 14 residues. Trimming stripped 6 bases from V and 3 bases from J, with 9 bases between. CDR3 DNA: TGTGCCAGTAGGACGGGTGACTATAATTCACCCCTCCACTTT. Translation gives CASRTGDYNSPLHF.

The chain is built from TRBV5-1 and TRBJ2-1, with D possibly being TRBD1 or TRBD2 (5 bases each). Looked up from germline, CDR1 is SGHRS and CDR2 is YFSETQ. V dropped 5 bases and J dropped 7 bases, with 16 bases sitting between them. The CDR3 is 14 residues long. The chain's CDR3 is CASRRDQRLNEQFF. The DNA for the CDR3 is TGCGCCAGCAGACGGGACCAAAGGCTGAATGAGCAGTTCTTC.

This clone was counted a few times. The chain has TRBV19 and TRBJ2-1; D call uncertain. The length of the CDR3 is 12 residues. Trimming stripped 6 bases from V and 3 bases from J, with 6 bases between. CDR1 LNHDA and CDR2 SQIVND come from the germline V gene (reference sequence). CDR3 DNA: TGTGCCAGTAGCGCAAACTACAATGAGCAGTTCTTC. Its translation is CASSANYNEQFF.

The chain combines TRBV9 with TRBJ2-2, with D possibly being TRBD1 (6 bases). This CDR3 has 14 residues. V was clipped by 4 bases and J by 4 bases, with 11 bases between them. Germline V lookup: CDR1 SGDLS, CDR2 YYNGEE. The chain's CDR3 is CASSTNRATGELFF. The CDR3 coding sequence is TGTGCCAGCAGCACGAACAGGGCCACCGGGGAGCTGTTTTTT.

J is TRBJ2-5 and V is TRBV28; D is unresolved. The CDR3 consists of 11 residues. Germline assignment: CDR1 MDHEN and CDR2 SYDVKM. The ends were cut back, 8 bases at V and 5 bases at J, with 9 bases in the middle. The CDR3 bases are TGTGCCAGCTCAAAGGCGGAGACCCAGTACTTC. The encoded protein is CASSKAETQYF. The full variable domain, with the rest looked up from reference TRBV28 and TRBJ2-5, is DVKVTQSSRYLVKRTGEKVFLECVQDMDHENMFWYRQDPGLGLRLIYFSYDVKMKEKGDIPEGYSVSREKKERFSLILESASTNQTSMYLCASSKAETQYFGPGTRLLVL.